There are a few counts of the clone carrying this TCR beta chain. The data were obtained in a study of response to subunit inactivated influenza vaccine. Using its own MiXCR run on the RT-PCR reads, TCRdb lists one record per CDR3 protein. The repertoire holds hundreds of thousands of distinct CDR3 sequences, with over 9.5% as singletons. This clonotype was sampled from a man in his forties or fifties who received an inactivated influenza vaccine. The sample here was PBMCs from blood, taken on the day of vaccination.

Here the CDR3 reads CAIFRGQGALGYGYTF. In DNA form, the CDR3 reads TGTGCCATTTTTCGCGGACAGGGGGCTTTAGGGTATGGCTACACCTTC. The rearrangement links TRBV10-3 to TRBJ1-2, with 11 bases identical to TRBD1. The CDR3 is made up of 16 amino acids. Germline V gene data show CDR1 as ENHRY and CDR2 as SYGVKD. V lost 9 bases to trimming and J lost 5 bases; unmatched junction nucleotides: 14.